A single T cell receptor (beta chain) is shown here with its context. Clones were sequenced by immunoSEQ multiplex PCR, and TCRdb holds only the in-frame ones, with some missing. Of tens of thousands of clones detected, 85% to 95% appear once; the ten largest clones hold roughly an eighth. The data belong to a study of OX40 agonist ivuxolimab in advanced cancers. About the study: Among those enrolled, mean age was 60 years (range about 23 to 80) and about 79% were male.

This receptor was identified in an adult with an advanced solid tumor such as melanoma, head and neck, liver or kidney cancer. Sequencing was performed on CD4+ or CD8+ T cells sorted from blood, taken in a trial of the OX40 agonist ivuxolimab.

CDR3 DNA sequence: TGTGCCAGCAGGCCTGCCTGGAACACTGAAGCTTTCTTT. It codes for CASRPAWNTEAFF. The gene calls are TRBV6-5 and TRBJ1-1, with unresolved D. The V gene lost 6 bases and the J gene lost 1 base, with 9 bases spanning the gap. Germline V lookup: CDR1 MNHEY, CDR2 SVGAGI. The CDR3 is 13 amino acids.